This paragraph covers one TCR beta chain sequence. Its antigen is currently not known. No base-level quality is on record; no much larger clone is a single base apart. The data were taken from a study of cytomegalovirus exposure and HLA in healthy donors (dated by TCRdb to 2017 to 2019). With respect to the entire study: An earlier analysis of approximately 590 of the donors reported roughly 270 Gb of sequence data and some 120 million unique TCR beta sequences from 190 million or so T cells. An early release covering roughly 640 HLA-typed donors comprised 300 to 350 gigabases of sequencing data and tens of millions of unique TCR sequences. The genetic ancestry cluster associated with self-reported Caucasian donors included over 80% of the 300 to 450 genotyped donors. The aim of the study was to test whether cataloging public T cell receptors could identify signatures of past pathogen exposure. The study profiled the T cell repertoires of approximately 700 subjects by immunosequencing and related them to cytomegalovirus serostatus. A separate validation cohort of some 130 different subjects was used in addition to the 666-subject first cohort. The study combined high-throughput TCR immunosequencing, statistical association of individual TCRs with disease status, and machine learning to predict cytomegalovirus infection status. A later analysis re-analyzed previously published TCR beta repertoires from about 600 donors and added high-resolution HLA genotyping to study TCR occurrence patterns. Rather than using new phenotypic data, the later analysis identified candidate immune exposures from TCR beta sequences and from how often those sequences occurred across donors. An earlier analysis of approximately 640 of the donors applied high-throughput TCR beta sequencing to assess whether each TCR beta V gene segment acted as functional or pseudogenic. Alongside the repertoire data, information on donor age, sex, ethnicity and CMV serostatus was compiled. In a later genetic analysis, genome-wide SNP genotypes for about 55% of the roughly 700 donors were used, and that subset was treated as a discovery cohort. Every repertoire in the discovery cohort had been generated on one and the same sequencing platform. HLA typing included class I and class II loci at four-digit resolution. The number of donors typed differed by locus, with about 629-640 for A, B, C, DRB1 and DQB1, roughly 520 for DQA1, 600 to 610 for DPA1, and some 440 for DPB1. About five DR-DQ haplotypes were treated as single units for association and clustering because of strong linkage in the cohort. On average, roughly 240,000 unique TCR beta nucleotide sequences were sequenced per donor among 300 to 500 genotyped donors of the cohort, with around 19% of those sequences being non-productive. Points the paper makes about the study in general: A further reported finding was that TCR beta sequences accurately predicted the HLA-A and HLA-B alleles for most subjects in the first cohort. In both the original and validation cohorts, the classifier was reported to diagnose cytomegalovirus status with high specificity and sensitivity. In a later analysis, several top co-occurrence clusters were reported to appear linked to parvovirus B19, influenza, CMV and Epstein-Barr virus. Compared with the roughly 720-donor mean, donors in an Asian-associated ancestry cluster had fewer N-insertions in productive TCRs, according to a later genetic analysis. An earlier analysis of approximately 600 of the donors showed that most TCR beta V segments appeared in productive rearrangements either about 90% or about 30% of the time, which broadly matched IMGT annotations. In a later analysis, around 17,000 TCR beta sequences were associated with specific HLA alleles at a false discovery rate of 0.05. This cohort had only TCR beta chains sequenced, and the lack of alpha or paired-chain data limited which features could be detected. Correlated functional status among segregating V segments might be attributable to linkage disequilibrium, but an unknown experimental factor could not be ruled out. In the study, 150 to 200 TCR beta chains were listed as associated with cytomegalovirus. Because the 87-base-pair reads could not distinguish some IMGT-functional V segments, including TRBV6-2 and TRBV6-3, those segments were excluded. The authors suggested that the approach could potentially be generalized to other disease states and immunological phenotypes. Because counts were too low, seventeen rarely observed V segments, including chromosome 9 orphons, were left out of the earlier analysis of 587 of the donors. In vitro tests confirmed that three of the cytomegalovirus-associated TCR beta chains recognize cytomegalovirus antigens. V-gene and J-gene trimming of TCR beta chains was associated with a missense DCLRE1C variant in a later genetic analysis, and the association was replicated in an independent cohort. Because HLA typing was unavailable for some donors at each locus, only the typed subset was used in association tests. Roughly uniform sequencing depth across donors was assumed in presence/absence analyses, although this assumption may not hold. In a later analysis, the rate of TCR association differed among HLA loci, with DRB1 alleles having the most associated TCRs and HLA-C alleles having the fewest. For the cohort, immune exposure information was limited to CMV serostatus. In a later analysis, HLA-associated TCR beta chains showed more clonal expansion and lower generation probabilities than non-associated chains that were equally common. A group of highly shared sequence variants was considered likely to be a technical artifact of the sequencing pipeline. Most TCR sequences were seen in very few donors, while some public TCRs were found in many individuals. A later analysis found that most CMV-associated TCR beta chains appeared HLA-restricted, with HLA associations seemingly driven largely by CMV exposure. Assigning TCR associations to individual alleles was difficult when HLA alleles, especially DR and DQ, strongly co-occurred.

In total, 666 healthy bone marrow donors made up the cohort. All cohort members were sampled while nominally healthy, although unrecorded immune exposures were likely present. The donor tested CMV seropositive, placing the donor among the 289 seropositive members of the cohort. A peripheral blood sample was provided by each donor, and peripheral blood mononuclear cells were used for TCR beta sequencing. Genomic DNA extraction from the blood cell samples was performed with the Qiagen DNeasy Blood Extraction Kit. The CDR3 spans 13 residues, from the cysteine through the phenylalanine. Solely the CDR3 DNA is kept, with 39 bases framed from the first base. CDR1 MNHNS and CDR2 SASEGT are derived from the germline V gene. At the junction V is shortened by 8 bases and J by 4 bases; bases outside the gene matches: 8. To prepare the library, the immunoSEQ multiplex PCR assay was applied. A mixture of 60 forward primers for TCR Vbeta segments and 13 reverse primers for TCR Jbeta segments was used in the multiplex PCR. Amplification of the CDR3 region of rearranged TCR beta genes was performed with a multiplex PCR assay on genomic DNA. The amplified TCR beta libraries were sequenced on the Illumina HiSeq System as 87-base-pair reads. Processing in the source paper ran as follows. In a later analysis, about 80 million unique TCR beta chains were counted across the roughly 610 repertoires, and roughly 11 million of these chains were shared by at least two donors. A nearest-neighbor algorithm error-corrected the raw reads and collapsed the reads into unique sequences, merging closely related sequences to remove PCR and sequencing errors. Alignment of CDR3 sequences to IMGT reference sequences was used to assign V, D and J gene segments. For a sequence to be retained, at least a six-nucleotide match to both a V gene segment and a J gene segment was required. A rearrangement was called productive if the CDR3 had no stop codons and remained in frame with V and J, and every other rearrangement was called non-productive. Following IMGT convention, CDR3 was defined as the stretch from the second conserved V-encoded cysteine up to the conserved J-encoded phenylalanine. Sequences without an unambiguous match to a single V gene segment were excluded from the earlier analysis of several hundred of the donors. In an earlier analysis of a few hundred of the donors, a V segment was called functional when productive rearrangements were above 56.7%, and segregating when the standard deviation between donors exceeded 5%. A statistical classification framework was built to diagnose cytomegalovirus status from the catalog of TCR beta chain sequences. A later analysis assigned V and J genes by comparing TCR nucleotide sequences with IMGT/GENE-DB human TR gene sequences. In a later analysis, CDR3 sequences and most-parsimonious VDJ recombination scenarios were assigned using the TCRdist pipeline. In a later analysis, each TCR beta chain was defined by its CDR3 amino acid sequence together with its V-gene family, and reads without a unique V-gene family were excluded. As a way to deal with suspected cross-contamination and a sequencing artifact, a later analysis dropped hundreds of nucleotide sequences that were highly shared and had low generation probability. For each public chain, a later analysis derived a clonal expansion index from normalized ranks of inferred template counts within each repertoire. In a later analysis, generation probabilities were computed with a VDJ recombination model fitted to out-of-frame rearrangements, and the resulting probabilities were checked against IGoR. A later analysis scored TCR-TCR, TCR-HLA and TCR-CMV co-occurrence with hypergeometric tests, applying a repertoire-size bias correction to TCR pairs. In a later analysis, false discovery rates were estimated by permuting HLA or CMV assignments 20 times. In a later analysis, co-occurring TCRs were grouped with DBSCAN, and TCRdist sequence similarity was added when clustering was performed within HLA-allele-positive subsets. Co-occurrence clustering excluded repertoires with fewer than 30,000 or more than 120,000 public chains, plus five with anomalous nucleotide sharing. Here the immuneACCESS table is served through TCRdb, limited to in-frame sequences with V and J called. Missing clones are a known gap in these copies; in checked studies unresolved V genes cover under half, and the rest lacks a known reason. V and J calls and clone size come straight from that table; D and trimming were deduced from the DNA. This sample lists approximately 160,000 clones; around four fifths were detected once. Approximately 10% of the sample rests with the top ten.

In this chain, TRBV6-1 is recombined with TRBJ2-7; 7 central nucleotides agree with TRBD1. Material for sequencing was PBMCs. The sequence derives from a man between 18 and 35 years old in good health and CMV-seropositive. The sequenced DNA is TGTGCCAGCGGACGGGACAGTGCGTACGAGCAGTACTTC. It encodes CASGRDSAYEQYF.